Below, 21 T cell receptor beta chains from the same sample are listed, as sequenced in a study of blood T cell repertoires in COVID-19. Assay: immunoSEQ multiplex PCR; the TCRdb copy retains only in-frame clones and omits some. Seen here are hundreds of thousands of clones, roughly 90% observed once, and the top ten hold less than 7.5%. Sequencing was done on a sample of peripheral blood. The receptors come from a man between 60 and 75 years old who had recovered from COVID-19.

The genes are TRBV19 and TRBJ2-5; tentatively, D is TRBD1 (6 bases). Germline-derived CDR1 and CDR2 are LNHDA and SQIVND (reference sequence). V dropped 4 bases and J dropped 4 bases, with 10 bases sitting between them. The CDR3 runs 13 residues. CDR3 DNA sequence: TGTGCCAGTAGTACTACAGGGTTAGAGACCCAGTACTTC. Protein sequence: CASSTTGLETQYF.

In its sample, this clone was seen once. For the CDR3, the DNA is TGCAGTGCTAGTATTCTCGGGGGCTCTGGAAACACCATATATTTT. This gives the protein CSASILGGSGNTIYF. The J gene is TRBJ1-3, the V gene TRBV20-1; a possible D gene is TRBD1 (5 bases). There are 15 residues in the CDR3. Germline CDR1 and CDR2: DFQATT and SNEGSKA (reference sequence). Trimming cost V 3 bases and J 0 bases, with 12 bases left between them.

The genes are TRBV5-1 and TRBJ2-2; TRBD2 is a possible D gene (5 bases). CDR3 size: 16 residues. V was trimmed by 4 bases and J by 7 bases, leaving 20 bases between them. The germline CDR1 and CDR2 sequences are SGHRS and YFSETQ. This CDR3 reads CASSVGPGISGGELFF. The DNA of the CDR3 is TGCGCCAGCAGCGTAGGACCCGGGATTTCCGGCGGGGAGCTGTTTTTT.

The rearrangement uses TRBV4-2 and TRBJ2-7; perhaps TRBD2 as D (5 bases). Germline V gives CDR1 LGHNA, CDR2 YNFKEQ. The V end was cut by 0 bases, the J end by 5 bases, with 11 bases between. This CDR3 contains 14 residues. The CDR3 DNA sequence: TGTGCCAGCAGCCAAGATATGGGGAGAGACGAGCAGTACTTC. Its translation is CASSQDMGRDEQYF.

The CDR3 spells CASSPGTSGGEYEQYF. The DNA of the CDR3 is TGTGCCAGCAGTCCCGGGACTAGCGGGGGGGAGTACGAGCAGTACTTC. The chain uses TRBV27 and TRBJ2-7; 16 nucleotides align to TRBD2. The CDR3 spans 16 residues. Looked up from germline, CDR1 is MNHEY and CDR2 is SMNVEV (reference sequence). The V segment lost 5 bases and the J segment 4 bases; nucleotides outside the gene matches: 5.

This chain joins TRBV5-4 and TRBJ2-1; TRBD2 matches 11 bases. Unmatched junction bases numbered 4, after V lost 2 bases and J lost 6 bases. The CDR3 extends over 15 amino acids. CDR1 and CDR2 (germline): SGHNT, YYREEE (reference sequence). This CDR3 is CASSFGTSGFNEQFF. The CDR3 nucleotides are TGTGCCAGCAGCTTCGGGACTAGCGGCTTCAATGAGCAGTTCTTC.

The CDR3 is CASSVPRDRPSSRSGNTIYF. The CDR3 DNA reads TGTGCCAGCAGTGTCCCGAGGGACAGACCATCAAGTAGGTCTGGAAACACCATATATTTT. The chain employs TRBV2 and TRBJ1-3, with TRBD1 matching 7 bases. Germline-derived CDR1 and CDR2 are SNHLY and FYNNEI. The length of the CDR3 is 20 residues. V was clipped by 4 bases and J by 1 base; unmatched bases: 19.

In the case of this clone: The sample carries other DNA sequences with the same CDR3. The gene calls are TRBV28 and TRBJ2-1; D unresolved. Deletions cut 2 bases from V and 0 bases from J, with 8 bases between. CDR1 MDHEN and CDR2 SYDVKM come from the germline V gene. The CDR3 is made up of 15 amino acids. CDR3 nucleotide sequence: TGTGCCAGCAGTTTAGGCGGTTCCTCCTACAATGAGCAGTTCTTC. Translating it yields CASSLGGSSYNEQFF.

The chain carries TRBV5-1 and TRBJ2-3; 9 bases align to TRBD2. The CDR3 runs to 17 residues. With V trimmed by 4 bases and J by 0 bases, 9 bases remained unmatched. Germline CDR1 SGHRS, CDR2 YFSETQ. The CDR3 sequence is CASSTISGGPSTDTQYF. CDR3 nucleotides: TGCGCCAGCAGCACGATTAGCGGGGGCCCTAGCACAGATACGCAGTATTTT.

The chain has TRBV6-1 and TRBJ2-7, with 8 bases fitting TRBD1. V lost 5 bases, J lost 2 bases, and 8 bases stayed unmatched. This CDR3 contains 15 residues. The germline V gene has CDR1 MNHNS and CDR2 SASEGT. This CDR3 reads CASSNLQGVAYEQYF. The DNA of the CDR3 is TGTGCCAGCAGTAATTTACAGGGGGTGGCCTACGAGCAGTACTTC.

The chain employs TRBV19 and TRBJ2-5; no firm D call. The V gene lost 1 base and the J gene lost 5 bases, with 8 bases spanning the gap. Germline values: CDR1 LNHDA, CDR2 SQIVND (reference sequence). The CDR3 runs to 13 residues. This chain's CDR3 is CASSIAFVETQYF. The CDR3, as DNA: TGTGCCAGTAGTATAGCTTTCGTCGAGACCCAGTACTTC.

This chain's CDR3 is CASSPGTSGGSYNEQFF. The CDR3 DNA sequence: TGTGCCAGCAGCCCAGGGACTAGCGGGGGGTCCTACAATGAGCAGTTCTTC. J is TRBJ2-1 and V is TRBV7-3, with 15 bases that match TRBD2. Unmatched junction bases numbered 3, after V lost 5 bases and J lost 1 base. The germline CDR1 and CDR2 sequences are SGHTA and FQGTGA. The CDR3 length is 17 residues.

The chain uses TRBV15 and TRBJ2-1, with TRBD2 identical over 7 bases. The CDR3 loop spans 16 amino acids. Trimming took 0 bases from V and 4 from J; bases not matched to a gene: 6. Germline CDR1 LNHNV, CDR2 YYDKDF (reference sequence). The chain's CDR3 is CATSRDRASGYNEQFF. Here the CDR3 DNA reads TGTGCCACCAGCAGAGATAGGGCTAGCGGTTACAATGAGCAGTTCTTC.

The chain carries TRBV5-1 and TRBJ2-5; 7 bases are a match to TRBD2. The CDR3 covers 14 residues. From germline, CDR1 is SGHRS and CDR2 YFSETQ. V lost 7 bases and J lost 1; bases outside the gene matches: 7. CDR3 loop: CASHNPGGQETQYF. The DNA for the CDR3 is TGCGCCAGCCACAACCCGGGGGGCCAAGAGACCCAGTACTTC. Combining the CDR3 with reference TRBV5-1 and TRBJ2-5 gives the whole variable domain KAGVTQTPRYLIKTRGQQVTLSCSPISGHRSVSWYQQTPGQGLQFLFEYFSETQRNKGNFPGRFSGRQFSNSRSEMNVSTLELGDSALYLCASHNPGGQETQYFGPGTRLLVL.

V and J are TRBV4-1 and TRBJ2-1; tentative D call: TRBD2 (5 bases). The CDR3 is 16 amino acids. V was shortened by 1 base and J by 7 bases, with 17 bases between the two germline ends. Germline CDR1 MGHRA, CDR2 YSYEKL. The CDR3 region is CASSQVLSGLANEQFF. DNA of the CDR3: TGCGCCAGCAGCCAAGTCCTCAGCGGATTGGCGAATGAGCAGTTCTTC.

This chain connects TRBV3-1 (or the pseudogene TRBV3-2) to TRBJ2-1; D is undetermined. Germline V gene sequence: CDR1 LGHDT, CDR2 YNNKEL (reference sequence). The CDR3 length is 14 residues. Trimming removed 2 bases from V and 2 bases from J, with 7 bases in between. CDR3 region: CASSQSVAYNEQFF. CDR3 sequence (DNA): TGTGCCAGCAGCCAAAGTGTAGCCTACAATGAGCAGTTCTTC.

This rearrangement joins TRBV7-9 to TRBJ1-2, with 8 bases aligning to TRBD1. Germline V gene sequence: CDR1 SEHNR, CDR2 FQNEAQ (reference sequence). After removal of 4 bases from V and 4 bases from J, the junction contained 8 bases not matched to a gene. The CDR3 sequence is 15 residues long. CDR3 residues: CASSWPTGVGYGYTF. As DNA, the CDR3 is TGTGCCAGCAGCTGGCCGACAGGGGTAGGCTATGGCTACACCTTC. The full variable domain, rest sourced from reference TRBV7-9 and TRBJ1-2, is DTGVSQNPRHKITKRGQNVTFRCDPISEHNRLYWYRQTLGQGPEFLTYFQNEAQLEKSRLLSDRFSAERPKGSFSTLEIQRTEQGDSAMYLCASSWPTGVGYGYTFGSGTRLTVV.

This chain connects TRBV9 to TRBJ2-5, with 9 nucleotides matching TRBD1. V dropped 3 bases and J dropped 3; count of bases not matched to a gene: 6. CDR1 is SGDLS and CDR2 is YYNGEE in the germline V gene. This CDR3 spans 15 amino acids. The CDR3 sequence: CASSDGTGLKETQYF. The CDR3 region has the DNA TGTGCCAGCAGCGACGGGACAGGGTTAAAAGAGACCCAGTACTTC.

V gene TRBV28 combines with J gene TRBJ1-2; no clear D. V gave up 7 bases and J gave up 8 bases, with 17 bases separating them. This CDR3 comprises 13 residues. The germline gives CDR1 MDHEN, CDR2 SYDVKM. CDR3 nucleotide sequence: TGTGCCAGCAACACGCGGGTTTCTCTGGGCTACACCTTC. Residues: CASNTRVSLGYTF.

DNA of the CDR3: TGTGCCAGCTCACCAAATTTACGAGGGGGTCGATCCTACAATGAGCAGTTCTTC. Amino acid sequence: CASSPNLRGGRSYNEQFF. The V gene is TRBV18, the J gene TRBJ2-1; maybe TRBD1 (6 bases). V lost 2 bases to trimming and J lost 1 base, with 18 bases between them. CDR1 KGHSH and CDR2 LQKENI come from the germline V gene. This CDR3 comprises 18 residues.

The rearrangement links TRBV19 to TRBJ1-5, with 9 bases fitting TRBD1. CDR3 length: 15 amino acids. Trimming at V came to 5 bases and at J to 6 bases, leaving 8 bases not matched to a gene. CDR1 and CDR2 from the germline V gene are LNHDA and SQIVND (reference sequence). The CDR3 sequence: CASSPPGQGFQPQHF. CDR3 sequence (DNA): TGTGCCAGTAGTCCTCCGGGACAGGGATTTCAGCCCCAGCATTTT.